The sequence of this T cell receptor beta chain was determined in a study of PD-1 blockade in classical Hodgkin lymphoma. Repertoires were generated with immunoSEQ multiplex PCR, while TCRdb's copy carries only in-frame clones and drops some. The table lists some 11,000 clones, roughly three quarters of them singletons. Trimming took 5 bases from V and 3 from J; bases not matched to a gene: 9. This CDR3 has 15 residues. Looked up from germline, CDR1 is SGHNT and CDR2 is YYREEE (reference sequence). Study findings and constraints: CD4+ but not CD8+ TCR diversity rose significantly by C4D1.

All trial patients relapsed after autologous stem cell transplantation. This clone has only a few counts. What it binds is unknown. The rearrangement joins TRBV5-4 to TRBJ2-7, with 9 bases matching TRBD2. The sequencing here drew on peripheral blood mononuclear cells (PBMCs), taken at baseline. This sequence was found in a human donor with classical Hodgkin lymphoma. The CDR3 region is CASSELSSGVYEQYF. The CDR3 DNA follows: TGTGCCAGCAGTGAACTGTCTAGCGGGGTCTACGAGCAGTACTTC.